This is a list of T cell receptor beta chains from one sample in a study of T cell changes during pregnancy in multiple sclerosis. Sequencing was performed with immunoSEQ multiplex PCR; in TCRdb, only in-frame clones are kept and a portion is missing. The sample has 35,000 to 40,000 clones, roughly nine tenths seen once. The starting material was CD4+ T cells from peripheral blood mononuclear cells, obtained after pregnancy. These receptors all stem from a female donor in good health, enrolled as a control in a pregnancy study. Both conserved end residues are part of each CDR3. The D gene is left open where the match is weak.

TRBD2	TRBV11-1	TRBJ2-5	CASSFTGGTGKTQYF	TGTGCCAGCAGCTTCACGGGGGGGACCGGAAAGACCCAGTACTTC
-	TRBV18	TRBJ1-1	CASSPLDRNTEAFF	TGTGCCAGCTCACCCCTAGACAGGAACACTGAAGCTTTCTTT
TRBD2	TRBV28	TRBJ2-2	CASGSLAGAGELFF	TGTGCCAGTGGGAGCCTAGCGGGTGCCGGGGAGCTGTTTTTT
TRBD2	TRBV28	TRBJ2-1	CASSLEAGGTTYNEQFF	TGTGCCAGCAGCCTTGAAGCGGGGGGGACGACCTACAATGAGCAGTTCTTC
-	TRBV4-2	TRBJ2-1	CASSLERRTYNEQFF	TGTGCCAGCAGCCTCGAAAGGAGAACCTACAATGAGCAGTTCTTC
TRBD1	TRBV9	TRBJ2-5	CASSLGRGQGAKTQYF	TGTGCCAGCAGCTTAGGGAGGGGACAGGGGGCGAAGACCCAGTACTTC
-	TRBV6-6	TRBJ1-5	CASSYGTGQLNQPQHF	TGTGCCAGCAGTTACGGAACAGGACAGTTAAATCAGCCCCAGCATTTT
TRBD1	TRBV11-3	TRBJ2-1	CASSPQGASGDNEQFF	TGTGCCAGCAGCCCGCAGGGGGCCAGCGGCGACAATGAGCAGTTCTTC
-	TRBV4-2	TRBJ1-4	CASSQGGPNEKLFF	TGTGCCAGCAGCCAAGGGGGGCCTAATGAAAAACTGTTTTTT
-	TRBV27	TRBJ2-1	CASSLGQGGFNEQFF	TGTGCCAGCAGTTTAGGGCAGGGTGGATTCAATGAGCAGTTCTTC